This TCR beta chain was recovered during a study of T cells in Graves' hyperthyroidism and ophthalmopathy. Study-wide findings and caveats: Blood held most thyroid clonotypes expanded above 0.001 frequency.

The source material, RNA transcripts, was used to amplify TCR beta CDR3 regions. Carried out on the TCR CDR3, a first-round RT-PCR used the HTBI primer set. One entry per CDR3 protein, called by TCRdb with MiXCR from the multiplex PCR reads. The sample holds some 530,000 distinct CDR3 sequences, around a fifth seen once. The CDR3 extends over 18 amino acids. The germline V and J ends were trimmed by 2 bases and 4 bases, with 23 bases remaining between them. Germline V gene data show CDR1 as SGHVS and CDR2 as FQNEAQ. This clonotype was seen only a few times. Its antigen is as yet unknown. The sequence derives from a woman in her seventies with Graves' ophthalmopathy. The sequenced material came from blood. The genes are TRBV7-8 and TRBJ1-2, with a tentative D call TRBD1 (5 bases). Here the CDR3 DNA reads TGTGCCAGCAGCTTAAGTGGGGGGTTGGAAACCGTCTTCTATGGCTACACCTTC. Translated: CASSLSGGLETVFYGYTF.